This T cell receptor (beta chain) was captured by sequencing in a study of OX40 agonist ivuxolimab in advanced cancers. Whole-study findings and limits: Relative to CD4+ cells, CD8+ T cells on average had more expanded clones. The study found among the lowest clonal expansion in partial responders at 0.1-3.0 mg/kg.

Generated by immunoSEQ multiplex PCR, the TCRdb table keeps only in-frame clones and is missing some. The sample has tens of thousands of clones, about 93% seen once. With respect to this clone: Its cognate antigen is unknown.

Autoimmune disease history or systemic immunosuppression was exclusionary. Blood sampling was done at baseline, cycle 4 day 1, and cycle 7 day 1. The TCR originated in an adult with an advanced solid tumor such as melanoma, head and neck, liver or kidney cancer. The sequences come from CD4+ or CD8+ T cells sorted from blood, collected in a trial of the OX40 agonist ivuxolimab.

CDR3 protein: CAIQRENLPGVEQFF. CDR3 sequence (DNA): TGTGCCATCCAGCGGGAGAATCTTCCAGGGGTTGAGCAGTTCTTC. V and J are TRBV11-3 and TRBJ2-1, with TRBD2 matching over 8 bases. Germline V gene sequence: CDR1 SGHNT, CDR2 YENEEA. This CDR3 has 15 residues. The V gene end was trimmed by 10 bases and the J gene end by 9 bases; junction bases not matched to a gene: 17.